This entry lists 24 T cell receptor beta chains sequenced from one sample in a study of T cell repertoires in cytomegalovirus infection. MiXCR was run by TCRdb on the reads, yielding one entry per CDR3 protein. This sample has about 270,000 distinct CDR3 sequences; about 20% occur once, and the top ten carry roughly 19%. Their antigens are not known. Material: cultured PBMCs, obtained from culture after CMV antigen stimulation. These receptors were taken from a human donor in good health (CMV status not recorded). Some clones in this sample may be carry-over from other donors' samples.

This clonotype was observed a handful of times. The V gene is TRBV19, the J gene TRBJ2-6; D ambiguous. V was trimmed by 3 bases and J by 0 bases, leaving 6 bases between them. The V gene's germline CDR1 is LNHDA and CDR2 SQIVND (reference sequence). This CDR3 contains 15 residues. CDR3 bases: TGTGCCAGTAGTATCTTTCGCTCTGGGGCCAACGTCCTGACTTTC. Translation: CASSIFRSGANVLTF.

The V gene is TRBV12-3 or TRBV12-4, the J gene TRBJ1-2; 7 bases align to TRBD1. The CDR3 spans 13 residues. The V segment lost 5 bases and the J segment 8 bases; nucleotides outside the gene matches: 8. The CDR3: CASSRQGEGGYTF. DNA for the CDR3: TGTGCCAGCAGTCGTCAGGGGGAAGGGGGCTACACCTTC.

The table lists this clonotype with a few counts. V and J are TRBV4-1 and TRBJ2-1; 16 bases fit TRBD2. Trimming cost V 4 bases and J 7 bases; bases outside gene matches: 13. Germline V lookup: CDR1 MGHRA, CDR2 YSYEKL. The CDR3 runs to 19 residues. DNA of the CDR3: TGCGCCAGCAGCCCCGCAGAGGGGACTAGCGGGAGGGCTGGGAATGAGCAGTTCTTC. This translates into CASSPAEGTSGRAGNEQFF.

In this sample, this clonotype turned up many times. The gene calls are TRBV7-2 and TRBJ2-3, with a possible D match to TRBD2 (6 bases). The CDR3 totals 15 residues. Germline CDR1 reads SGHTA; CDR2 reads FQGNSA. V was clipped by 1 base and J by 0 bases, with 8 bases between them. The CDR3 spells CASSLGTISTDTQYF. In DNA form, the CDR3 reads TGTGCCAGCAGCTTAGGGACTATAAGCACAGATACGCAGTATTTT.

In this sample, this clonotype turned up many times. The gene calls are TRBV6-6 and TRBJ2-2, with 7 bases lining up with TRBD2. CDR3 length: 16 amino acids. J lost 5 bases, V lost 2 bases, and 8 bases had no gene match. Germline loops: CDR1 MNHNY, CDR2 SVGAGI (reference sequence). This CDR3 is CASSYPPSGLTGELFF. Here the CDR3 DNA reads TGTGCCAGCAGTTACCCCCCTAGCGGTTTAACCGGGGAGCTGTTTTTT.

On this clonotype itself: A much larger clone sits a single nucleotide away, making a read error possible. The chain couples TRBV28 to TRBJ1-3; 8 positions agree with TRBD1. The CDR3 loop spans 16 amino acids. Germline V gene lookup returns CDR1 MDHEN and CDR2 SYDVKM. The CDR3 here is CASSLSGGPSGDTIYF. DNA of the CDR3: TGTGCCAGCAGTTTGTCAGGGGGCCCCTCTGGAGACACCATATATTTT. Using reference TRBV28 and TRBJ1-3 for the parts outside the CDR3, the full variable domain is DVKVTQSSRYLVKRTGEKVFLECVQDMDHENMFWYRQDPGLGLRLIYFSYDVKMKEKGDIPEGYSVSREKKERFSLILESASTNQTSMYLCASSLSGGPSGDTIYFGEGSWLTVV.

This clonotype was detected many times. The gene calls are TRBV7-2 and TRBJ2-7; D might be TRBD1 (5 bases). Germline V CDR1 and CDR2: SGHTA, FQGNSA. This CDR3 region has 14 residues. V lost 1 base and J lost 6, with 13 bases in between. In DNA, the CDR3 is TGTGCCAGCAGCTTAGGGTTGGGGCCGAGCGAGCAGTACGTC. It specifies CASSLGLGPSEQYV.

This clonotype was observed a handful of times. This chain uses TRBV7-8 with TRBJ2-7; D may be TRBD1 (5 bases). The V end lost 8 bases, the J end lost 2 bases, and 13 bases lay between the germline ends. The CDR3 spans 13 residues. Germline V CDR1 and CDR2: SGHVS, FQNEAQ. The CDR3 loop reads CASSVQETYEQYF. CDR3 nucleotides: TGTGCCAGCTCGGTACAGGAGACCTACGAGCAGTACTTC.

This clonotype came up a few times. The chain uses TRBV6-1 and TRBJ2-3; D not resolved. The V gene lost 1 base and the J gene lost 4 bases, with 12 bases spanning the gap. Germline loops: CDR1 MNHNS, CDR2 SASEGT. The CDR3 contains 15 residues. The DNA for the CDR3 is TGTGCCAGCAGTGAAGGTTGGGGTGACTCAGATACGCAGTATTTT. Its translation is CASSEGWGDSDTQYF.

There are a few counts of this clonotype. The CDR3 coding sequence is TGCGCCAGCAGCCAAGATCTTAGGACCGGTAGCTCCTACGAGCAGTACTTC. This gives the protein CASSQDLRTGSSYEQYF. The chain joins TRBV4-3 to TRBJ2-7; D gene unclear. This CDR3 has 17 residues. Germline CDR1 reads LGHNA; CDR2 reads YSLEER. The V end lost 0 bases, the J end lost 0 bases, and 15 bases lay between the germline ends.

The rearrangement links TRBV2 to TRBJ2-7; D is unclear. The V end lost 7 bases, the J end lost 2 bases, and 15 bases lay between the germline ends. CDR3 size: 14 residues. Germline CDR1 SNHLY, CDR2 FYNNEI. The CDR3 DNA follows: TGTGCCAGCAACAGTCAGGACCTTGCCTACGAGCAGTACTTC. The encoded protein is CASNSQDLAYEQYF. The whole variable domain, filled in from reference TRBV2 and TRBJ2-7, reads EPEVTQTPSHQVTQMGQEVILRCVPISNHLYFYWYRQILGQKVEFLVSFYNNEISEKSEIFDDQFSVERPDGSNFTLKIRSTKLEDSAMYFCASNSQDLAYEQYFGPGTRLTVT.

In its sample, this clonotype was seen a few times. The genes are TRBV29-1 and TRBJ2-7; 15 bases agree with TRBD2. The junction had 1 base not matched to a gene; V was cut back by 6 bases and J by 4 bases. CDR1 SQVTM and CDR2 ANQGSEA come from the germline V gene. This CDR3 has 13 residues. CDR3 coding DNA: TGCAGCGTGGGACTAGCGGGAGGTTACGAGCAGTACTTC. It specifies CSVGLAGGYEQYF.

This clonotype was picked up a small number of times. The chain links TRBV6-2 or TRBV6-3 to TRBJ1-5; tentatively, D is TRBD1 (5 bases). Looked up from germline, CDR1 is MNHEY and CDR2 is SVGEGT. Deletions cut 5 bases from V and 5 bases from J, with 16 bases between. This CDR3 comprises 15 residues. CDR3 protein: CASSPAGRGDQPQHF. The CDR3, as DNA: TGTGCCAGCAGTCCCGCCGGGCGGGGGGATCAGCCCCAGCATTTT.

The chain is built from TRBV6-2 or TRBV6-3 and TRBJ2-1; 11 bases match TRBD2. The germline gives CDR1 MNHEY, CDR2 SVGEGT. This CDR3 comprises 16 residues. V shed 7 bases, J shed 3 bases, and the junction held 8 bases outside the gene matches. CDR3 amino acids: CASNVTSGGFYNEQFF. The CDR3 nucleotides read TGTGCCAGCAATGTTACTAGCGGGGGATTCTACAATGAGCAGTTCTTC.

The genes are TRBV11-3 and TRBJ2-1; 8 positions match TRBD2. Per the germline V gene, CDR1 is SGHNT and CDR2 is YENEEA. Trimming removed 5 bases from V and 5 bases from J; junction bases left unmatched: 5. The CDR3 extends over 14 amino acids. The DNA of the CDR3 is TGTGCCAGCAGCCGAAGCGGGAGAGACAATGAGCAGTTCTTC. The encoded protein is CASSRSGRDNEQFF.

This clonotype occurred a few times. The V and J genes are TRBV2 and TRBJ1-4, with D possibly TRBD1 on 5 matching bases. This CDR3 spans 13 amino acids. In germline, CDR1 is SNHLY, CDR2 FYNNEI. V lost 8 bases and J lost 4, with 11 bases in between. CDR3 loop: CASWGRDNEKLFF. Here the CDR3 DNA reads TGTGCCAGCTGGGGGAGAGATAATGAAAAACTGTTTTTT.

This chain uses TRBV5-1 with TRBJ2-2, with 9 bases that match TRBD2. The CDR3 totals 17 residues. J gave up 2 bases and V 2 bases, and 7 bases lay outside the gene matches. Looked up from germline, CDR1 is SGHRS and CDR2 is YFSETQ. The CDR3 DNA reads TGCGCCAGCAGCTTCTGGACTAGCGCTGTAAACACCGGGGAGCTGTTTTTT. Encoded protein: CASSFWTSAVNTGELFF.

Only a few counts were recorded for this clonotype. The J gene is TRBJ1-2, the V gene TRBV7-9; no clear D gene. Germline V gene lookup returns CDR1 SEHNR and CDR2 FQNEAQ (reference sequence). The CDR3 sequence is 14 residues long. V was trimmed by 5 bases and J by 4 bases, leaving 14 bases between them. The CDR3 spells CASSRTGLGYGYTF. The DNA for the CDR3 is TGTGCCAGCAGCCGGACGGGGTTGGGCTATGGCTACACCTTC.

In this sample, this clonotype turned up a few times. The V and J genes are TRBV4-3 and TRBJ2-7; D assignment may be TRBD1 or TRBD2 (6 bases each). Germline values: CDR1 LGHNA, CDR2 YSLEER. The length of the CDR3 is 16 residues. The germline V and J ends were trimmed by 0 bases and 4 bases, with 16 bases remaining between them. CDR3 sequence: CASSQDRGRQVYEQYF. Here the CDR3 DNA reads TGCGCCAGCAGCCAAGATCGGGGGCGACAGGTGTACGAGCAGTACTTC.

This clonotype has more than one count but fewer than ten. The chain joins TRBV11-3 to TRBJ2-2, with 10 bases lining up with TRBD1. V shed 1 base, J shed 5 bases, and the junction held 7 bases outside the gene matches. Germline values: CDR1 SGHNT, CDR2 YENEEA. The CDR3 runs 17 residues. The CDR3: CASSLVAGTGETGELFF. The CDR3 coding sequence is TGTGCCAGCAGCTTAGTTGCCGGGACAGGGGAAACCGGGGAGCTGTTTTTT.

The V and J genes are TRBV6-6 and TRBJ2-7, with 7 positions matching TRBD2. The germline V gene has CDR1 MNHNY and CDR2 SVGAGI (reference sequence). The CDR3 extends over 14 amino acids. The V and J ends lost 2 bases and 3 bases, in that order; junction bases with no gene match: 4. This chain's CDR3 is CASSYGGTNYEQYF. Written as DNA, the CDR3 is TGTGCCAGCAGTTACGGGGGGACTAACTACGAGCAGTACTTC.

The chain combines TRBV11-2 with TRBJ1-2; D is perhaps TRBD1 (5 bases). Germline V lookup: CDR1 SGHAT, CDR2 FQNNGV. CDR3 length equals 14 residues. The V gene lost 0 bases and the J gene lost 7 bases, with 12 bases spanning the gap. Here the CDR3 reads CASSLDRGTLGYTF. The CDR3 coding sequence is TGTGCCAGCAGCTTAGACCGGGGCACACTTGGCTACACCTTC.

There are many counts of this clonotype. The V gene is TRBV7-2, the J gene TRBJ1-4; 7 bases fit TRBD1. The germline V gene encodes CDR1 SGHTA and CDR2 FQGNSA. Trimming took 2 bases from V and 4 from J; bases not matched to a gene: 1. The CDR3 totals 14 residues. The CDR3 here is CASSLYRGNEKLFF. The CDR3 nucleotides are TGTGCCAGCAGCTTATACAGGGGTAATGAAAAACTGTTTTTT.

The genes are TRBV10-3 and TRBJ2-1; no definite D call. From germline, CDR1 is ENHRY and CDR2 SYGVKD. This CDR3 spans 12 amino acids. Trimming removed 6 bases from V and 6 bases from J, with 9 bases in between. The DNA of the CDR3 is TGTGCCATCAGGGATATTAGCAATGAGCAGTTCTTC. Encoded protein: CAIRDISNEQFF.